This T cell receptor beta chain stems from a study of T cells in Graves' hyperthyroidism and ophthalmopathy. What was amplified from RNA transcripts were TCR beta CDR3 regions. Initially, a first-round RT-PCR of the TCR CDR3 employed the HTBI primer set. TCRdb re-analysed the multiplex PCR reads in MiXCR, keeping a single row per CDR3 protein. Counted here are about 210,000 distinct CDR3 sequences, roughly a sixth occurring once; the ten biggest clones make up approximately 50%. V was cut by 3 bases and J by 4 bases, with 12 bases left in between. Germline CDR1 reads SQVTM; CDR2 reads ANQGSEA. The CDR3 consists of 14 residues.

Specimen: blood. This receptor was identified in a man in his fifties or sixties with Graves' hyperthyroidism. The J gene is TRBJ2-2, the V gene TRBV29-1; D unresolved. CDR3 loop: CSVEWAASTGELFF. Written as DNA, the CDR3 is TGCAGCGTTGAGTGGGCAGCCTCCACCGGGGAGCTGTTTTTT.